The 28 T cell receptor beta chains below come from one sample, sequenced in a study of tumor-infiltrating lymphocytes in primary liver carcinoma. Joint extraction of RNA and DNA used roughly 18-34 mg of bulk tissue that was unsorted. Total RNA amounting to 500 ng was the source from which TCR beta cDNA was made with a constant-region primer. Libraries for TCR beta were built through three nested multiplex PCR rounds, which together made up a slightly modified ARM-PCR procedure. The opening two PCR rounds, around 10 cycles each, paired TRBV1-TRBV30 forward primers with a C-beta reverse primer. From the multiplex PCR reads, TCRdb called clonotypes with MiXCR, one entry per CDR3 protein. The sample yields 40,000 to 60,000 distinct CDR3 sequences, 70% to 75% seen once. The sequenced sample consisted of liver tumor tissue from sampling region 3. As for subset: tumor region T3, left-lateral pole. These TCRs come from a man in his forties with primary liver carcinoma and hepatitis B virus infection.

The table lists this clonotype with many counts. This sequence joins TRBV28 and TRBJ1-2; 8 bases are a match to TRBD1. After removal of 7 bases from V and 4 bases from J, the junction contained 8 bases not matched to a gene. This CDR3 is 14 amino acids long. CDR1 and CDR2 (germline): MDHEN, SYDVKM. In DNA, the CDR3 is TGTGCCAGCAACGGACAGGGAAGGAGCTATGGCTACACCTTC. Protein sequence: CASNGQGRSYGYTF.

As concerns this clonotype: One junction end does not reproduce the germline sequence, and a read error may be involved. This chain joins TRBV6-6 and TRBJ2-3; D is possibly TRBD2 (7 bases). This CDR3 is 16 amino acids long. Germline V lookup: CDR1 MNHNY, CDR2 SVGAGI (reference sequence). CDR3 residues: CVSSWGPAGRGDMQYF. DNA for the CDR3: TGTGTCAGCAGTTGGGGGCCGGCAGGGAGGGGAGATATGCAGTATTTT.

Here the CDR3 reads CASWGGEETQYF. The CDR3 DNA reads as TGTGCCAGCTGGGGAGGGGAAGAGACCCAGTACTTC. The rearrangement uses TRBV11-2 and TRBJ2-5; TRBD2 agrees at 7 bases. The CDR3 has 12 amino acids. Germline-derived CDR1 and CDR2 are SGHAT and FQNNGV. Unmatched junction bases numbered 3, after V lost 8 bases and J lost 3 bases. Combining the CDR3 with reference TRBV11-2 and TRBJ2-5 gives the whole variable domain EAGVAQSPRYKIIEKRQSVAFWCNPISGHATLYWYQQILGQGPKLLIQFQNNGVVDDSQLPKDRFSAERLKGVDSTLKIQPAKLEDSAVYLCASWGGEETQYFGPGTRLLVL.

Concerning this clonotype itself: Its ends do not fully match the called genes, so a read error is possible. The chain links TRBV11-1 to TRBJ1-5; D is undetermined. This CDR3 comprises 13 residues. Germline V lookup: CDR1 SGHAT, CDR2 FQDESV (reference sequence). For the CDR3, the DNA is TGTGTCAGCAGCTCCGGGCCTGATCGGCCCCAGCATTTT. Translation: CVSSSGPDRPQHF. The full variable domain, with the rest looked up from reference TRBV11-1 and TRBJ1-5, is EAEVAQSPRYKITEKSQAVAFWCDPISGHATLYWYRQILGQGPELLVQFQDESVVDDSQLPKDRFSAERLKGVDSTLKIQPAELGDSAMYLCVSSSGPDRPQHFGDGTRLSIL.

Worth noting for this clonotype: Sequence at one end of the junction differs from germline and may be a read error. V is TRBV6-5 and J is TRBJ2-1; D is possibly TRBD2 (6 bases). The CDR3 totals 12 residues. Per the germline V gene, CDR1 is MNHEY and CDR2 is SVGAGI. Here the CDR3 reads CASRDSYNEQLF. DNA of the CDR3: TGTGCTAGCCGGGACTCCTACAATGAGCAGCTCTTC.

The rearrangement joins TRBV28 to TRBJ2-5; D remains unclear. V was trimmed by 5 bases and J by 1 base, leaving 14 bases between them. Germline CDR1 is MDHEN and CDR2 is SYDVKM. The CDR3 is 15 residues long. The CDR3 sequence: CASSVLRPLQETQYF. Here the CDR3 DNA reads TGTGCCAGCAGTGTACTCAGGCCCCTCCAAGAGACCCAGTACTTC.

Points on this clonotype: Relative to the germline gene, one junction end is altered; a read error may explain this. This rearrangement joins TRBV4-2 to TRBJ1-2, with 7 bases matching TRBD1. The CDR3 is 16 amino acids. Per the germline V gene, CDR1 is LGHNA and CDR2 is YNFKEQ. In DNA form, the CDR3 reads TGTGCAAGCAGCCAAGAAGGGCAGGGGGGCATCTATGGCTACACCTTC. Translating it yields CASSQEGQGGIYGYTF.

The chain carries TRBV11-2 and TRBJ1-5; D not resolved. V lost 11 bases, J lost 8 bases, and 22 bases lay in between. CDR1 SGHAT and CDR2 FQNNGV come from the germline V gene. The CDR3 totals 14 residues. The CDR3 region is CACSTGRFPEPQHF. The CDR3 DNA reads as TGTGCCTGTAGCACCGGACGGTTCCCCGAGCCCCAGCATTTT.

This clonotype was picked up many times. CDR3 bases: TGTGCCAGCAGCCGTGGGGCCAACGTCCTGACTTTC. Its protein product is CASSRGANVLTF. The gene calls are TRBV28 and TRBJ2-6; the D is unclear. Germline CDR1 MDHEN, CDR2 SYDVKM. The germline V and J ends were trimmed by 6 bases and 3 bases, with 3 bases remaining between them. This CDR3 has 12 amino acids. The full variable domain, its missing parts supplied by reference TRBV28 and TRBJ2-6, is DVKVTQSSRYLVKRTGEKVFLECVQDMDHENMFWYRQDPGLGLRLIYFSYDVKMKEKGDIPEGYSVSREKKERFSLILESASTNQTSMYLCASSRGANVLTFGAGSRLTVL.

Ten or more counts support this clonotype. The CDR3 nucleotides read TGCGCCAGCAGCCAAGCCCGACGAGGCTACGAGCAGTACTTC. Protein sequence: CASSQARRGYEQYF. The chain links TRBV4-1 to TRBJ2-7; D remains ambiguous. Germline CDR1 reads MGHRA; CDR2 reads YSYEKL. The CDR3 is 14 amino acids. Trimming stripped 1 base from V and 3 bases from J, with 10 bases between.

Comment on this clonotype: At one of its ends the junction is not consistent with the germline gene, which may arise from a read error. This chain uses TRBV6-5 with TRBJ2-7, with D perhaps matching TRBD2 (6 bases). The CDR3 is made up of 16 amino acids. CDR1 is MNHEY, CDR2 SVGAGI, per germline. CDR3 in DNA: TGTGCCACCAGTTTCACCCGGGACTTTGGTTCCTCCGAGCAGTACTTC. This translates into CATSFTRDFGSSEQYF.

This clonotype was counted ten times or more. The rearrangement joins TRBV28 to TRBJ2-2; 7 bases match TRBD1. Germline assignment: CDR1 MDHEN and CDR2 SYDVKM. CDR3 length equals 15 residues. J lost 4 bases, V lost 9 bases, and 11 bases had no gene match. This chain's CDR3 is CASSLTGSGTGELFF. The CDR3 DNA reads TGTGCCAGTTCATTGACAGGGTCGGGCACCGGGGAGCTGTTTTTT.

The gene calls are TRBV2 and TRBJ2-6; D possibly corresponds to TRBD2 (5 bases). The CDR3 length is 14 residues. Germline V gene sequence: CDR1 SNHLY, CDR2 FYNNEI. V was trimmed by 7 bases and J by 3 bases, leaving 10 bases between them. CDR3 bases: TGTGCCAGCACAAGGGAGAGTGGGGCCAACGTCCTGACTTTC. Translating it yields CASTRESGANVLTF.

J is TRBJ2-1 and V is TRBV14; perhaps TRBD2 as D (6 bases). V was pared by 6 bases and J by 15 bases, with 21 bases between. CDR1 SGHDN and CDR2 FVKESK come from the germline V gene. The CDR3 extends over 13 amino acids. As DNA, the CDR3 is TGTGCCAGCAGTCCCGGGACTCGGGATGAGTGGTTCTTC. Translated: CASSPGTRDEWFF.

As to this clonotype: One end of the junction is discordant with germline, which a read error may explain. The CDR3 coding sequence is TGCGCCAGCTGTCGGGACAGGGTTTACACTGGGGAGCTGTTTTTT. Amino acids: CASCRDRVYTGELFF. The chain joins TRBV4-1 to TRBJ2-2; 9 nucleotides line up with TRBD1. The CDR3 consists of 15 residues. CDR1 is MGHRA and CDR2 is YSYEKL in the germline V gene.

Turning to this clonotype: Just one base apart from a much larger clone, this may be a read error. J is TRBJ2-5 and V is TRBV12-3 or TRBV12-4; 9 bases line up with TRBD2. J lost 5 bases, V lost 4 bases, and 14 bases had no gene match. This CDR3 is 17 amino acids long. The CDR3 DNA reads as TGTGCCAGCAGTTCATGGCTAGCGGGGTCGTTGGGGGAGACCCAGTACTTC. This sequence encodes CASSSWLAGSLGETQYF.

Comments on this clonotype: The junction does not match germline at one end; this may be a read error. This rearrangement joins TRBV11-2 to TRBJ2-5; D might be TRBD2 (6 bases). The germline V gene has CDR1 SGHAT and CDR2 FQNNGV. This CDR3 has 16 amino acids. The CDR3 nucleotides read TGTGCCAGCAGACCCCGGGACTCGGCCCACCCAGAGACCAAGTACTTC. This gives the protein CASRPRDSAHPETKYF.

Only a few counts were recorded for this clonotype. A read error may account for a junction end that differs from germline. The V and J genes are TRBV6-6 and TRBJ1-1; D might be TRBD1 (5 bases). Germline CDR1 is MNHNY and CDR2 is SVGAGI (reference sequence). The CDR3 is 15 residues long. The DNA for the CDR3 is TGTGTCAGCAGGTCGGGGGTAGTGGCGCCCACTGAGGCTTTCTTT. Translation: CVSRSGVVAPTEAFF.

The rearrangement joins TRBV19 to TRBJ1-2, with 10 bases matching TRBD1. The CDR3 consists of 14 residues. The germline V gene encodes CDR1 LNHDA and CDR2 SQIVND (reference sequence). The V and J ends lost 3 bases and 4 bases, in that order; junction bases with no gene match: 2. DNA of the CDR3: TGTGCCAGTAGTATGACAGGGGGCATCTATGGCTACACCTTC. Amino acid sequence: CASSMTGGIYGYTF. Full variable domain (missing parts from reference TRBV19 and TRBJ1-2): DGGITQSPKYLFRKEGQNVTLSCEQNLNHDAMYWYRQDPGQGLRLIYYSQIVNDFQKGDIAEGYSVSREKKESFPLTVTSAQKNPTAFYLCASSMTGGIYGYTFGSGTRLTVV.

V gene TRBV4-2 combines with J gene TRBJ2-7; TRBD1 might be the D (5 bases). The CDR3 runs to 15 residues. Germline V lookup: CDR1 LGHNA, CDR2 YNFKEQ. V lost 0 bases and J 1 base, leaving 10 bases between the germline ends. The CDR3 sequence: CASSQERTGSYEQYF. In DNA form, the CDR3 reads TGTGCCAGCAGCCAAGAACGTACAGGATCCTACGAGCAGTACTTC.

This clonotype came up many times. This chain links TRBV28 with TRBJ1-5, with D tentatively TRBD1 (5 bases). Germline values: CDR1 MDHEN, CDR2 SYDVKM. The CDR3 spans 15 residues. The V end was cut by 6 bases, the J end by 2 bases, with 14 bases between. This CDR3 reads CASSLQGGGNQPQHF. The DNA of the CDR3 is TGTGCCAGCAGCCTTCAGGGAGGGGGCAATCAGCCCCAGCATTTT.

The chain employs TRBV5-1 and TRBJ2-1, with 10 nucleotides matching TRBD2. Germline V gives CDR1 SGHRS, CDR2 YFSETQ. CDR3 size: 15 residues. Unmatched junction bases numbered 2, after V lost 3 bases and J lost 2 bases. CDR3 protein: CASSSSGGAYNEQFF. CDR3 in DNA: TGCGCCAGCAGCTCCAGCGGGGGGGCCTACAATGAGCAGTTCTTC.

On this clonotype: The CDR3 carries no conserved terminal phenylalanine or tryptophan, so it likely arises from a read error. The DNA is omitted, as the CDR3 cannot be located on it reliably, and the CDR3 follows TCRdb's listing. V gene TRBV11-2 combines with J gene TRBJ2-1; no check of the table's D call, TRBD2, against the DNA was made. The CDR3 is 16 amino acids in total, end residues counted. CDR1 is SGHAT, CDR2 FQNNGV, per germline. CDR3 in amino acids: CAGSLDIGLAMGERFL.

In regard to this clonotype: A much larger clone differs by one base, so this may be a read error. The chain employs TRBV6-1 and TRBJ1-1, with D possibly being TRBD1 (5 bases). There are 14 residues in the CDR3. The germline V gene has CDR1 MNHNS and CDR2 SASEGT. The CDR3 reads CTSSESGMNTEAFF. Written as DNA, the CDR3 is TGTACCAGCAGTGAATCAGGGATGAACACTGAAGCTTTCTTT.

This chain connects TRBV29-1 to TRBJ2-3; no clear D. V was pared by 6 bases and J by 2 bases, with 15 bases between. The CDR3 extends over 14 amino acids. Per the germline V gene, CDR1 is SQVTM and CDR2 is ANQGSEA. The CDR3 is CSVRSIGHTDTQYF. CDR3 coding DNA: TGCAGCGTAAGAAGTATCGGGCACACAGATACGCAGTATTTT.

The DNA for the CDR3 is TGTGCCAGCTCAAGCGACAGCACAGATGCTCAGTATTTT. It yields the protein CASSSDSTDAQYF. J is TRBJ2-3 and V is TRBV6-6; tentative D call: TRBD1 (5 bases). CDR1 MNHNY and CDR2 SVGAGI come from the germline V gene (reference sequence). The CDR3 consists of 13 residues. Trimming shortened V by 8 bases and J by 12 bases, and 21 bases separated the two germline ends.

A remark on this clonotype: The limits of the CDR3 on the DNA are not certain, so only TCRdb's listed CDR3 is given. The gene calls are TRBV11-2 and TRBJ2-3. Germline V gene lookup returns CDR1 SGHAT and CDR2 FQNNGV. The CDR3 contains 17 residues when both ends are counted. The CDR3 reads CASSLVGVGSGEDTHYF.

Comments on this clonotype: A read error may produce the germline difference seen at one junction end. V usage is TRBV7-3 and J usage is TRBJ2-1; D call uncertain. The germline V gene has CDR1 SGHTA and CDR2 FQGTGA. This CDR3 spans 16 amino acids. For the CDR3, the DNA is TGTCCCAGCAGCTTAACGGTCAACTCGGCCTACAGTGAGCAGTTCTTC. Protein: CPSSLTVNSAYSEQFF.